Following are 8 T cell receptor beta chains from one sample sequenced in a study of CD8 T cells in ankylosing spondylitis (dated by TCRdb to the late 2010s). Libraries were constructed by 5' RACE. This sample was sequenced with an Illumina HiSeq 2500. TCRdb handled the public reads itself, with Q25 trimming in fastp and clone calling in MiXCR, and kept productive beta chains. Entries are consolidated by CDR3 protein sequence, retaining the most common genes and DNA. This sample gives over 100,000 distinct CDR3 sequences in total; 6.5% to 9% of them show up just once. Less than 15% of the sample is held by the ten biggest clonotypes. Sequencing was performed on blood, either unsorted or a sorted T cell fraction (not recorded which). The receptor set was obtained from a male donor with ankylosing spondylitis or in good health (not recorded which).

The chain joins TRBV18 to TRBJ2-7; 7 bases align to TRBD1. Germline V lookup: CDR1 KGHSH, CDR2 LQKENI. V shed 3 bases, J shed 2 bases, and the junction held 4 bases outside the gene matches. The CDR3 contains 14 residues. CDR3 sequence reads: CASSPDRSTYEQYF. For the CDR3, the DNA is TGTGCCAGCTCACCGGACAGGTCCACCTACGAGCAGTACTTC.

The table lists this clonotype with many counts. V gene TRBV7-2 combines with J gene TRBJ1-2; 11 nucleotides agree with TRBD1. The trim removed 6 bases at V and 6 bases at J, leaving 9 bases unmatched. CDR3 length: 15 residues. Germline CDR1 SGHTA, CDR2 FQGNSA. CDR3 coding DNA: TGTGCCAGCAGTTCAGCACCGGGACAGGGGGATGGCTACACCTTC. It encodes CASSSAPGQGDGYTF.

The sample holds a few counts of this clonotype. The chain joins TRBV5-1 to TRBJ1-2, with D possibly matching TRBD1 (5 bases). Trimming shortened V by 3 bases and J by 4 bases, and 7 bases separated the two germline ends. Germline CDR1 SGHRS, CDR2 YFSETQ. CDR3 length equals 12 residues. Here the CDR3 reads CASSYDSYGYTF. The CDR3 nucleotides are TGCGCCAGCAGCTATGACAGCTATGGCTACACCTTC. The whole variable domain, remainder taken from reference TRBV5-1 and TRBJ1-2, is KAGVTQTPRYLIKTRGQQVTLSCSPISGHRSVSWYQQTPGQGLQFLFEYFSETQRNKGNFPGRFSGRQFSNSRSEMNVSTLELGDSALYLCASSYDSYGYTFGSGTRLTVV.

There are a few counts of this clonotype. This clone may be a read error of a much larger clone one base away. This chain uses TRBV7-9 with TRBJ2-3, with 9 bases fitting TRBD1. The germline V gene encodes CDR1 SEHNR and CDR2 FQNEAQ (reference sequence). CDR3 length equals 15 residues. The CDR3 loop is CASSFGTGPTDTQFF. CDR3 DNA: TGTGCCAGCAGCTTCGGGACAGGGCCGACAGATACGCAGTTTTTT.

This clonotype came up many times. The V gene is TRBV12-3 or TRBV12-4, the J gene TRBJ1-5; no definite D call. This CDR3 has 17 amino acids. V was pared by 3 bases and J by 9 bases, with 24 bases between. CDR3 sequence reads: CASSFVEGRGESWPQHF. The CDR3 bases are TGTGCCAGCAGTTTTGTTGAGGGCCGCGGCGAATCATGGCCCCAGCATTTT.

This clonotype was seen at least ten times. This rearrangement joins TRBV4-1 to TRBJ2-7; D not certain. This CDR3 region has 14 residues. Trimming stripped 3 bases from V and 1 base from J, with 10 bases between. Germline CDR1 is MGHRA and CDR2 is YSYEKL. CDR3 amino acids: CASSHPGPSYEQYF. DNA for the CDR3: TGCGCCAGCAGCCATCCGGGCCCGTCCTACGAGCAGTACTTC.

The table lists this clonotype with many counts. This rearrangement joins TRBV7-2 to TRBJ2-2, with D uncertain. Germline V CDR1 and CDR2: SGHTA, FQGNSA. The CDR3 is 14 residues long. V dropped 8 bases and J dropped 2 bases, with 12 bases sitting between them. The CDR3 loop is CASGRTENTGELFF. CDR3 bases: TGTGCCAGCGGCCGGACCGAAAACACCGGGGAGCTGTTTTTT. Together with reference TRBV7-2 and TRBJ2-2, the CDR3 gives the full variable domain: GAGVSQSPSNKVTEKGKDVELRCDPISGHTALYWYRQSLGQGLEFLIYFQGNSAPDKSGLPSDRFSAERTGGSVSTLTIQRTQQEDSAVYLCASGRTENTGELFFGEGSRLTVL.

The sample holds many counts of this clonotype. This CDR3 is CSASDATEAFF. The CDR3 DNA reads TGCAGTGCTAGTGATGCCACTGAAGCTTTCTTT. The V and J genes are TRBV20-1 and TRBJ1-1; D gene uncertain. V gave up 3 bases and J gave up 4 bases, with 6 bases separating them. Per the germline V gene, CDR1 is DFQATT and CDR2 is SNEGSKA (reference sequence). The CDR3 runs 11 residues.